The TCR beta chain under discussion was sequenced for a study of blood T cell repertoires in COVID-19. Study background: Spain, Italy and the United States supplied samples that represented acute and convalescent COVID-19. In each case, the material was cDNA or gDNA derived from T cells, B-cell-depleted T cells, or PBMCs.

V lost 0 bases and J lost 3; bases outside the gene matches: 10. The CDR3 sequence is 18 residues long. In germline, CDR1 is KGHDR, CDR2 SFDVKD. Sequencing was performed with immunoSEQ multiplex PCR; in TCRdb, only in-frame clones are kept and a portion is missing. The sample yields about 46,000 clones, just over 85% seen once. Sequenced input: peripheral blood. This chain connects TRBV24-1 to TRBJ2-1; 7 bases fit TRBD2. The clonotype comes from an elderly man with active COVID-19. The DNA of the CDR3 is TGTGCCACCAGTGATTTGCTCTTAGAAGCGGGGATCTACAATGAGCAGTTCTTC. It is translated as CATSDLLLEAGIYNEQFF.